A single sample gave rise to the 29 T cell receptor beta chains below, sequenced in a study of long-term antiretroviral therapy in people with HIV. Assay version v3.0 of immunoSEQ was used, and it was run at survey level. This table comes from immunoSEQ multiplex PCR, and its TCRdb copy is limited to in-frame clones, with some not included. The repertoire holds some 20,000 clones, with around 80% as singletons. Sequencing used unsorted PBMCs, obtained 2.9 years after starting antiretroviral therapy. The receptors here all came from a woman aged 25 to 45 with HIV.

The V and J genes are TRBV2 and TRBJ2-7, with 12 bases fitting TRBD2. CDR3 length: 14 residues. Germline lookup yields CDR1 SNHLY and CDR2 FYNNEI. J lost 6 bases, V lost 6 bases, and 6 bases had no gene match. CDR3 in amino acids: CASSTSGGLIEQYF. CDR3 in DNA: TGTGCCAGCAGCACTAGCGGGGGGTTAATCGAGCAGTACTTC. The full variable domain, in which reference TRBV2 and TRBJ2-7 provide the parts outside the CDR3, is EPEVTQTPSHQVTQMGQEVILRCVPISNHLYFYWYRQILGQKVEFLVSFYNNEISEKSEIFDDQFSVERPDGSNFTLKIRSTKLEDSAMYFCASSTSGGLIEQYFGPGTRLTVT.

The rearrangement uses TRBV19 and TRBJ1-5, with a weak D call TRBD1 (6 bases). Germline V gene sequence: CDR1 LNHDA, CDR2 SQIVND (reference sequence). With 7 bases removed from V and 0 bases from J, the gap between germline ends came to 16 bases. The CDR3 extends over 16 amino acids. The CDR3 sequence is CASKSDRIYSNQPQHF. CDR3 nucleotides: TGTGCCAGTAAGAGCGACAGGATTTATAGCAATCAGCCCCAGCATTTT.

The chain is built from TRBV30 and TRBJ1-2; D not certain. The CDR3 loop spans 14 amino acids. Trimming took off 3 bases at V and 8 bases at J, with 19 bases between the two ends. CDR1 and CDR2 (germline): GTSNPN, SVGIG (reference sequence). The CDR3 spells CAWRVSGRSRGYTF. In DNA, the CDR3 is TGTGCCTGGAGAGTCAGTGGGCGCTCGAGGGGCTACACCTTC.

Concerning this clone itself: The same CDR3 arises from other DNA sequences in this sample as well. V is TRBV30 and J is TRBJ1-1, with TRBD1 matching 8 bases. V shed 3 bases, J shed 5 bases, and the junction held 17 bases outside the gene matches. Germline loops: CDR1 GTSNPN, CDR2 SVGIG (reference sequence). The CDR3 runs 17 residues. The CDR3 loop reads CAWSELLRTGKATEAFF. The CDR3 region has the DNA TGTGCCTGGAGCGAGCTCCTAAGGACAGGGAAGGCGACTGAAGCTTTCTTT.

This clone was picked up one time. This sequence joins TRBV9 and TRBJ2-1; D remains unclear. The V end was cut by 3 bases, the J end by 4 bases, with 11 bases between. Germline CDR1 SGDLS, CDR2 YYNGEE. The CDR3 runs to 14 residues. The CDR3 here is CASSAPDVYNEQFF. CDR3 sequence (DNA): TGTGCCAGCAGCGCGCCAGACGTGTACAATGAGCAGTTCTTC.

The rearrangement uses TRBV30 and TRBJ1-1, with 9 nucleotides matching TRBD1. V gave up 6 bases and J gave up 9 bases; unmatched junction bases: 14. The CDR3 extends over 14 amino acids. The germline gives CDR1 GTSNPN, CDR2 SVGIG (reference sequence). The CDR3 DNA is TGTGCCTGTGATGGGGAGGGACAGGGAAATCAAGCTTTCTTT. Translated, it gives CACDGEGQGNQAFF.

This chain links TRBV19 with TRBJ1-2; perhaps TRBD1 as D (6 bases). The germline gives CDR1 LNHDA, CDR2 SQIVND (reference sequence). V lost 7 bases and J 8 bases, leaving 17 bases between the germline ends. The CDR3 consists of 13 residues. The chain's CDR3 is CASTPEGGRGYTF. The CDR3 region has the DNA TGTGCCAGTACCCCGGAGGGGGGCCGAGGCTACACCTTC.

The chain combines TRBV9 with TRBJ1-3, with no clear D. Per the germline V gene, CDR1 is SGDLS and CDR2 is YYNGEE. This CDR3 spans 14 amino acids. V was trimmed by 3 bases and J by 0 bases, leaving 7 bases between them. The CDR3: CASSAVGSGNTIYF. In DNA form, the CDR3 reads TGTGCCAGCAGCGCCGTTGGCTCTGGAAACACCATATATTTT.

J is TRBJ1-1 and V is TRBV18; no clear D. The CDR3 is made up of 11 amino acids. CDR1 is KGHSH and CDR2 is LQKENI in the germline V gene. V was shortened by 3 bases and J by 7 bases, with 6 bases between the two germline ends. The CDR3 sequence is CASSPGVEAFF. Written as DNA, the CDR3 is TGTGCCAGCTCACCGGGAGTTGAAGCTTTCTTT.

The V and J genes are TRBV28 and TRBJ1-3, with TRBD1 identical over 7 bases. Germline values: CDR1 MDHEN, CDR2 SYDVKM. This CDR3 has 15 residues. The J segment lost 4 bases and the V segment lost 3 bases, leaving 6 bases of the junction unmatched. DNA of the CDR3: TGTGCCAGCAGTTTGGAGGGGGCGAGGGGAAACACCATATATTTT. Protein: CASSLEGARGNTIYF.

CDR3 loop: CASSLVQGSGANVLTF. CDR3 sequence (DNA): TGTGCCAGCAGCTTAGTTCAGGGGTCTGGGGCCAACGTCCTGACTTTC. V and J are TRBV11-1 and TRBJ2-6; D is possibly TRBD1 (6 bases). CDR3 size: 16 residues. The V and J ends lost 1 base and 1 base respectively, with 8 bases between them. Germline assignment: CDR1 SGHAT and CDR2 FQDESV (reference sequence).

The J gene is TRBJ1-2, the V gene TRBV27, with 8 bases that match TRBD1. This CDR3 region has 15 residues. J lost 4 bases, V lost 1 base, and 5 bases had no gene match. CDR1 and CDR2 from the germline V gene are MNHEY and SMNVEV (reference sequence). CDR3 in DNA: TGTGCCAGCAGTTTATTAGGGACAGGCCCCTATGGCTACACCTTC. Its protein is CASSLLGTGPYGYTF.

The chain links TRBV9 to TRBJ2-7; either TRBD1 or TRBD2 may fit D (5 bases each). Trimming took off 4 bases at V and 3 bases at J, with 17 bases between the two ends. The CDR3 is 15 amino acids. In germline, CDR1 is SGDLS, CDR2 YYNGEE. CDR3 residues: CASSLRDGFGYEQYF. The CDR3 region has the DNA TGTGCCAGCAGCCTCCGGGACGGGTTTGGCTACGAGCAGTACTTC.

The chain uses TRBV7-6 and TRBJ2-7; TRBD2 is a possible D gene (6 bases). Germline-derived CDR1 and CDR2 are SGHVS and FNYEAQ. Trimming cost V 1 base and J 7 bases, with 14 bases left between them. The CDR3 has 14 amino acids. The CDR3 bases are TGTGCCAGCAGCTTAGGGGGGGAAAAGGTGGAGCAGTACTTC. This sequence encodes CASSLGGEKVEQYF.

The chain couples TRBV18 to TRBJ2-4, with D maybe TRBD1 (5 bases). Per germline, CDR1 KGHSH and CDR2 LQKENI. V was shortened by 0 bases and J by 0 bases, with 12 bases between the two germline ends. The CDR3 runs 17 residues. CDR3 sequence reads: CASSPPGAREAKNIQYF. The DNA of the CDR3 is TGTGCCAGCTCACCACCTGGGGCTCGCGAAGCCAAAAACATTCAGTACTTC.

This clone has only one observation. The chain has TRBV25-1 and TRBJ2-1, with D maybe TRBD1 (6 bases). The V gene's germline CDR1 is MGHDK and CDR2 SYGVNS. The CDR3 has 15 amino acids. Trimming removed 0 bases from V and 7 bases from J, with 13 bases in between. In nucleotides, the CDR3 is TGTGCCAGCAGTGAATACAGGGGTGGCTGGAATGAGCAGTTCTTC. Encoded protein: CASSEYRGGWNEQFF.

The chain recombines TRBV30 with TRBJ2-7; 7 bases are shared with TRBD1. The trim removed 4 bases at V and 3 bases at J, leaving 12 bases unmatched. The CDR3 is 15 residues long. The V gene's germline CDR1 is GTSNPN and CDR2 SVGIG (reference sequence). The CDR3 protein is CAWNRLGTAFYEQYF. CDR3 DNA sequence: TGTGCCTGGAATCGCCTCGGGACAGCGTTCTACGAGCAGTACTTC.

Only one count was recorded for this clone. This chain links TRBV30 with TRBJ2-7; D remains ambiguous. Germline V gives CDR1 GTSNPN, CDR2 SVGIG (reference sequence). This CDR3 has 13 residues. V lost 1 base and J lost 0, with 7 bases in between. The CDR3 coding sequence is TGTGCCTGGAGTGGTGACGGCTCCTACGAGCAGTACTTC. It specifies CAWSGDGSYEQYF.

The table lists this clone with a few counts. The rearrangement joins TRBV9 to TRBJ2-2; D unresolved. The germline CDR1 and CDR2 sequences are SGDLS and YYNGEE. Trimming cost V 1 base and J 0 bases, with 4 bases left between them. CDR3 length: 14 residues. The CDR3 loop is CASSVNPNTGELFF. The CDR3 DNA reads as TGTGCCAGCAGCGTAAATCCGAACACCGGGGAGCTGTTTTTT. Drawing the rest from reference TRBV9 and TRBJ2-2, the complete variable domain is DSGVTQTPKHLITATGQRVTLRCSPRSGDLSVYWYQQSLDQGLQFLIQYYNGEERAKGNILERFSAQQFPDLHSELNLSSLELGDSALYFCASSVNPNTGELFFGEGSRLTVL.

The rearrangement uses TRBV21-1 and TRBJ1-6; whether TRBD1, the table's D call, matches the DNA was not checked. TRBV21-1 is a pseudogene segment. The length of the CDR3 is 14 residues. In DNA, the CDR3 is TGTGCCGGTCAGGGGGCTTCCTATAATTCACCCCTCCACTTT. It translates to CAGQGASYNSPLHF.

This clone came up once. The chain recombines TRBV29-1 with TRBJ1-1; 7 bases align to TRBD1. The CDR3 loop spans 15 amino acids. Per the germline V gene, CDR1 is SQVTM and CDR2 is ANQGSEA. V shed 3 bases and J 6 bases; nucleotides not matched to a gene: 13. This CDR3 reads CSVDPSGGGEAEAFF. CDR3 bases: TGCAGCGTTGACCCATCAGGGGGAGGTGAGGCTGAAGCTTTCTTT.

The genes are TRBV6-1 and TRBJ1-2; 9 nucleotides align to TRBD1. CDR3 length: 14 amino acids. CDR1 is MNHNS and CDR2 is SASEGT in the germline V gene. With V trimmed by 4 bases and J by 6 bases, 6 bases remained unmatched. The CDR3, as DNA: TGTGCCAGCAGTGGTTGGGACAGGGCGAATGGCTACACCTTC. Protein: CASSGWDRANGYTF.

This chain joins TRBV2 and TRBJ1-5; TRBD1 is a possible D gene (5 bases). There are 15 residues in the CDR3. Trimming took 5 bases from V and 2 from J, leaving 13 bases between them. The germline gives CDR1 SNHLY, CDR2 FYNNEI. The DNA of the CDR3 is TGTGCCAGCAGTTTGGGACGGATGGGCAATCAGCCCCAGCATTTT. Encoded protein: CASSLGRMGNQPQHF.

The CDR3 nucleotides read TGCAGCGCGATGGGGGGGTGGGCTGAAGCTTTCTTT. Protein: CSAMGGWAEAFF. This rearrangement joins TRBV29-1 to TRBJ1-1; possible D gene TRBD1, 5 bases. The CDR3 runs to 12 residues. V dropped 7 bases and J dropped 6 bases, with 15 bases sitting between them. Germline V gene sequence: CDR1 SQVTM, CDR2 ANQGSEA.

This clone was picked up one time. The rearrangement links TRBV6-1 to TRBJ2-3, with 8 positions matching TRBD1. Per the germline V gene, CDR1 is MNHNS and CDR2 is SASEGT. Germline trimming cut 4 bases from V and 1 base from J; bases unmatched to any gene: 4. This CDR3 is 15 amino acids long. CDR3 sequence reads: CASSAGGSGTDTQYF. CDR3 DNA: TGTGCCAGCAGTGCAGGGGGCTCAGGCACAGATACGCAGTATTTT.

J is TRBJ2-1 and V is TRBV5-6; 8 bases map to TRBD1. CDR1 is SGHDT and CDR2 is YYEEEE in the germline V gene. CDR3 length: 16 residues. With V trimmed by 7 bases and J by 2 bases, 11 bases remained unmatched. The DNA of the CDR3 is TGTGCCAGCGGGGATGACAGGGGAGTTACCTACAATGAGCAGTTCTTC. Protein: CASGDDRGVTYNEQFF.

The V gene is TRBV5-6, the J gene TRBJ1-1, with TRBD1 as a possible D gene (6 bases). The CDR3 has 15 amino acids. Between the trimmed V and J ends, which lost 2 bases and 1 base, there was a span of 12 bases. The germline gives CDR1 SGHDT, CDR2 YYEEEE. CDR3 nucleotides: TGTGCCAGCAGCTTCGGTCAGGGGAAGAACACTGAAGCTTTCTTT. Protein: CASSFGQGKNTEAFF.

V and J are TRBV5-1 and TRBJ2-2; D is undetermined. Germline loops: CDR1 SGHRS, CDR2 YFSETQ. Trimming cost V 2 bases and J 4 bases, with 12 bases left between them. This CDR3 comprises 15 residues. The CDR3: CASSFGSGRTGELFF. The CDR3 DNA follows: TGCGCCAGCAGCTTTGGGTCAGGTCGCACCGGGGAGCTGTTTTTT.

The chain joins TRBV29-1 to TRBJ1-2; 8 nucleotides match TRBD1. CDR1 SQVTM and CDR2 ANQGSEA come from the germline V gene. The CDR3 totals 12 residues. The V segment lost 2 bases and the J segment 8 bases; nucleotides outside the gene matches: 4. The CDR3 sequence: CSVEQGAKGYTF. CDR3 coding DNA: TGCAGCGTTGAACAGGGGGCGAAGGGCTACACCTTC.